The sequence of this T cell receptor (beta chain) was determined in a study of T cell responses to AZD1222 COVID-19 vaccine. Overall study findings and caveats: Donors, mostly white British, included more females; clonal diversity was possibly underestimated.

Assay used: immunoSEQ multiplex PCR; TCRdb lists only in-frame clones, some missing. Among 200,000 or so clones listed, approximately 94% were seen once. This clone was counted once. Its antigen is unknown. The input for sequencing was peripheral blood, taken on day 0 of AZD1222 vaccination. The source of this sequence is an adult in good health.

The CDR3 reads CAWSNFEGRGQFF. DNA for the CDR3: TGTGCCTGGAGTAATTTCGAGGGCCGGGGGCAGTTCTTC. The chain combines TRBV30 with TRBJ2-1, with D perhaps matching TRBD2 (5 bases). This CDR3 has 13 amino acids. Trimming removed 2 bases from V and 12 bases from J, with 17 bases in between. In germline, CDR1 is GTSNPN, CDR2 SVGIG (reference sequence).